Below are 13 T cell receptor beta chains sequenced from a single sample in a study of T cell responses to AZD1222 COVID-19 vaccine. Sequencing used immunoSEQ multiplex PCR; TCRdb keeps in-frame clones, though not all of them. The data hold around 99,000 clones, with approximately 91% observed a single time. The sequencing used peripheral blood, collected on day 0 of MenACWY control vaccination. The receptors stem from an adult in good health.

This clone was counted once. The rearrangement joins TRBV6-5 to TRBJ1-1; D possibly corresponds to TRBD1 (6 bases). Germline V CDR1 and CDR2: MNHEY, SVGAGI. V dropped 7 bases and J dropped 3 bases, with 12 bases sitting between them. This CDR3 is built from 13 residues. The CDR3 region has the DNA TGTGCCAGCACTACGAGGGGGTACACTGAAGCTTTCTTT. Translating gives CASTTRGYTEAFF.

The V and J genes are TRBV4-1 and TRBJ1-4; 7 bases line up with TRBD1. The CDR3 extends over 15 amino acids. After removal of 4 bases from V and 7 bases from J, the junction contained 9 bases not matched to a gene. CDR1 and CDR2 from the germline V gene are MGHRA and YSYEKL. The CDR3, as DNA: TGCGCCAGCAGCCCAGGACAGGCATATCTTGAAAAACTGTTTTTT. It translates to CASSPGQAYLEKLFF.

The rearrangement joins TRBV5-4 to TRBJ1-2, with D unclear. The CDR3 has 12 amino acids. Between the trimmed V and J ends, which lost 0 bases and 5 bases, there was a span of 5 bases. Germline CDR1 SGHNT, CDR2 YYREEE (reference sequence). CDR3 loop: CASSLDVYGYTF. CDR3 nucleotide sequence: TGTGCCAGCAGCTTGGACGTTTATGGCTACACCTTC.

The chain joins TRBV11-2 to TRBJ1-2; D not certain. The germline V gene encodes CDR1 SGHAT and CDR2 FQNNGV. Deletions cut 4 bases from V and 2 bases from J, with 14 bases between. The CDR3 covers 15 residues. The CDR3 nucleotides are TGTGCCAGCAGCTCAGGACGTACCCAAAACTATGGCTACACCTTC. Translated, it gives CASSSGRTQNYGYTF.

In nucleotides, the CDR3 is TGTGCCAGCAGAGAAGTAGGGACTACCTCCGGCGAGCAGTTCTTC. Translated, it gives CASREVGTTSGEQFF. The V and J genes are TRBV7-3 and TRBJ2-1, with TRBD2 matching 7 bases. Germline-derived CDR1 and CDR2 are SGHTA and FQGTGA. This CDR3 spans 15 amino acids. V gave up 6 bases and J gave up 10 bases; unmatched junction bases: 15.

The rearrangement joins TRBV28 to TRBJ1-4; tentatively, D is TRBD1 (5 bases). V shed 10 bases and J shed 3 bases, with 12 bases lying between them. Germline CDR1 and CDR2: MDHEN and SYDVKM. The CDR3 runs 13 residues. The CDR3 bases are TGTGCCACCGGCGGGGGTTCTAATGAAAAACTGTTTTTT. Translated, it gives CATGGGSNEKLFF.

The CDR3 DNA reads TGTGCCAGCAGTTCCTACTTGCAGACATCTGCCAATGAGCAGTTCTTC. Encoded protein: CASSSYLQTSANEQFF. The chain carries TRBV6-2 or TRBV6-3 and TRBJ2-1; the D is unclear. V was clipped by 4 bases and J by 6 bases, with 19 bases between them. Germline V gene data show CDR1 as MNHEY and CDR2 as SVGEGT. CDR3 length: 16 residues.

The V call is TRBV7-9, the J call TRBJ1-2, with D uncertain. The CDR3 runs to 13 residues. Trimming removed 5 bases at V and 3 bases at J, with 10 bases between. The germline V gene encodes CDR1 SEHNR and CDR2 FQNEAQ (reference sequence). The CDR3 bases are TGTGCCAGCAGCCCGCCCTCCTACTATGGCTACACCTTC. Protein sequence: CASSPPSYYGYTF. Full variable domain (missing parts from reference TRBV7-9 and TRBJ1-2): DTGVSQNPRHKITKRGQNVTFRCDPISEHNRLYWYRQTLGQGPEFLTYFQNEAQLEKSRLLSDRFSAERPKGSFSTLEIQRTEQGDSAMYLCASSPPSYYGYTFGSGTRLTVV.

The chain links TRBV2 to TRBJ2-7; D may match TRBD1 or TRBD2 (5 bases each). Germline V gives CDR1 SNHLY, CDR2 FYNNEI. V was trimmed by 1 base and J by 6 bases, leaving 13 bases between them. This CDR3 region has 14 residues. CDR3 nucleotides: TGTGCCAGCAGTGAAGTCCGGGGTGGGGGCGAGCAGTACTTC. It translates to CASSEVRGGGEQYF.

The chain joins TRBV6-5 to TRBJ2-3; a possible D gene is TRBD1 (5 bases). CDR3 length equals 14 residues. Germline CDR1 reads MNHEY; CDR2 reads SVGAGI. V lost 7 bases, J lost 2 bases, and 13 bases lay in between. The CDR3 region has the DNA TGTGCCAGCACCGAAGGGGCCCTCACAGATACGCAGTATTTT. Protein: CASTEGALTDTQYF.

V gene TRBV7-3 combines with J gene TRBJ2-3; 15 bases are shared with TRBD2. Germline loops: CDR1 SGHTA, CDR2 FQGTGA. The CDR3 loop spans 17 amino acids. The V and J ends lost 4 bases and 5 bases, in that order; junction bases with no gene match: 7. The CDR3, as DNA: TGTGCCAGCAGCTCAATGGGACTAGCGGGAGGAGGAGATACGCAGTATTTT. Translated: CASSSMGLAGGGDTQYF. The entire variable domain, with the rest obtained from reference TRBV7-3 and TRBJ2-3, is as follows: GAGVSQTPSNKVTEKGKYVELRCDPISGHTALYWYRQSLGQGPEFLIYFQGTGAADDSGLPNDRFFAVRPEGSVSTLKIQRTERGDSAVYLCASSSMGLAGGGDTQYFGPGTRLTVL.

The chain employs TRBV12-3 or TRBV12-4 and TRBJ2-3; the D is unclear. This CDR3 is built from 11 residues. V lost 6 bases to trimming and J lost 3 bases, with 4 bases between them. The CDR3 DNA reads as TGTGCCAGCAGGGTGACAGATACGCAGTATTTT. It yields the protein CASRVTDTQYF.

V gene TRBV19 combines with J gene TRBJ1-5; 10 bases line up with TRBD1. V lost 5 bases to trimming and J lost 3 bases; unmatched junction nucleotides: 7. The CDR3 contains 16 residues. CDR1 LNHDA and CDR2 SQIVND come from the germline V gene (reference sequence). CDR3 sequence (DNA): TGTGCCAGTAGTCACCCGGGACAGGGGTTCAATCAGCCCCAGCATTTT. Amino acids: CASSHPGQGFNQPQHF. Based on the CDR3 plus reference TRBV19 and TRBJ1-5, the full variable domain is DGGITQSPKYLFRKEGQNVTLSCEQNLNHDAMYWYRQDPGQGLRLIYYSQIVNDFQKGDIAEGYSVSREKKESFPLTVTSAQKNPTAFYLCASSHPGQGFNQPQHFGDGTRLSIL.